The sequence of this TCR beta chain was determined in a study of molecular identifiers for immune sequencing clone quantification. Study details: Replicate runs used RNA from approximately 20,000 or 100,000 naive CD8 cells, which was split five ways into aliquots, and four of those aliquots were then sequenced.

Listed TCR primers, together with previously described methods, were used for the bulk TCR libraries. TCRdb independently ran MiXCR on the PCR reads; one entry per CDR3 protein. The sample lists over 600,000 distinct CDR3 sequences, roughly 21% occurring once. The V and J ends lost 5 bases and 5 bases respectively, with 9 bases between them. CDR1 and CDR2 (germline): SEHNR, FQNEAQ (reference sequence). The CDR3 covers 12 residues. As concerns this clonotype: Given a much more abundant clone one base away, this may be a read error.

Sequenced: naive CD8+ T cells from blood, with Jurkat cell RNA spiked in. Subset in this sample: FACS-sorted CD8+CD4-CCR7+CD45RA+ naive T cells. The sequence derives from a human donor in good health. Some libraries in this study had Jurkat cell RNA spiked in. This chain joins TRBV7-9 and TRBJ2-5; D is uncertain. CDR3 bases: TGTGCCAGCAGCAAACAGAGGGAGACCCAGTACTTC. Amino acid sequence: CASSKQRETQYF.